This T cell receptor beta chain was profiled in a study of blood T cell repertoires in COVID-19. Looking at the study overall: COVID-19 samples, acute and convalescent, were from the United States, Italy and Spain. PBMCs, B-cell-depleted T cells, or T cells provided the cDNA or gDNA that made up the material.

Trimming took 0 bases from V and 8 from J, leaving 14 bases between them. The CDR3 is made up of 15 amino acids. Germline CDR1 SGHTA, CDR2 FQGNSA. In the original workflow: Quantification of nucleated cells was approximated via reference gene primer amplification. Repertoires were generated with immunoSEQ multiplex PCR, while TCRdb's copy carries only in-frame clones and drops some. V and J calls plus clone size are reproduced from that table; the DNA served to infer D and trimming. The sample shows under 300,000 clones, around 83% of them seen only once. The source material was peripheral blood. This TCR was recovered from a woman aged 18-29 years with acute or convalescent COVID-19. The chain uses TRBV7-2 and TRBJ2-1, with D possibly matching TRBD2 (5 bases). CDR3 sequence reads: CASSLAVTSRDEQFF. The CDR3 region has the DNA TGTGCCAGCAGCTTAGCTGTTACTAGTCGCGATGAGCAGTTCTTC.